The 11 T cell receptor beta chains listed next were all sequenced from one sample in a study of shared clonotypes between healthy human individuals (TCRdb year 2020). Library construction relied on the immunoSEQ multiplex PCR assay. In its TCRdb copy, this immuneACCESS table keeps in-frame sequences only and misses some clones. Where compared with another copy, unresolved V genes explain less than half of these, and the others have no known cause. This sample comprises just over 95,000 clones, around two thirds of them detected only once. The ten largest account for about 48% of the sample. The specimen was memory CD8+ T cells sorted from blood. The cell subset or site label, read with the paper, signifies: CD45RO+ cells pooled with CCR7-negative TemRA cells. The receptor source for this set is a man younger than 45 in good health.

The rearrangement links TRBV7-8 to TRBJ2-1, with 11 bases fitting TRBD2. This CDR3 region has 19 residues. Losses at the gene ends were 4 bases for V and 9 bases for J; bases not matched to a gene: 20. Germline V lookup: CDR1 SGHVS, CDR2 FQNEAQ. The CDR3 spells CASSSLVMGLADRSGEQFF. The CDR3 DNA sequence: TGTGCCAGCAGCTCCCTAGTCATGGGACTAGCGGATAGGAGTGGTGAGCAGTTCTTC.

This clone was detected a few times. The V gene is TRBV4-1, the J gene TRBJ2-2, with 11 bases matching TRBD2. Germline trimming cut 8 bases from V and 0 bases from J; bases unmatched to any gene: 5. This CDR3 region has 16 residues. Per the germline V gene, CDR1 is MGHRA and CDR2 is YSYEKL. CDR3 DNA: TGCGCCAGCGGAGGGACTAGCGGCCCGAACACCGGGGAGCTGTTTTTT. Encoded protein: CASGGTSGPNTGELFF.

The V gene is TRBV13, the J gene TRBJ1-3, with 10 bases that match TRBD1. The CDR3 consists of 15 residues. The junction had 4 bases not matched to a gene; V was cut back by 4 bases and J by 4 bases. Germline V gene sequence: CDR1 PRHDT, CDR2 FYEKMQ (reference sequence). CDR3 nucleotides: TGTGCCAGCAGCTCCGGGACAGGGGCCGGAAACACCATATATTTT. Translated: CASSSGTGAGNTIYF.

This clone came up a few times. The chain combines TRBV4-1 with TRBJ2-3; D is ambiguous. The V end lost 1 base, the J end lost 6 bases, and 8 bases lay between the germline ends. In germline, CDR1 is MGHRA, CDR2 YSYEKL. This CDR3 comprises 13 residues. The CDR3 nucleotides are TGCGCCAGCAGCCAAGTCGTAATGGATACGCAGTATTTT. Translating gives CASSQVVMDTQYF.

This chain links TRBV4-3 with TRBJ2-7, with D uncertain. CDR3 length equals 15 residues. Trimming cost V 4 bases and J 4 bases, with 17 bases left between them. Germline CDR1 and CDR2: LGHNA and YSLEER. CDR3 bases: TGCGCCAGCAGCCCGACGAGCAGTGGGATGTACGAGCAGTACTTC. Its translation: CASSPTSSGMYEQYF.

The chain links TRBV7-9 to TRBJ2-2; perhaps TRBD2 as D (6 bases). Looked up from germline, CDR1 is SEHNR and CDR2 is FQNEAQ (reference sequence). V was shortened by 3 bases and J by 3 bases, with 14 bases between the two germline ends. CDR3 size: 16 residues. The DNA for the CDR3 is TGTGCCAGCAGCTTTATCTTTGGGGAGGACACCGGGGAGCTGTTTTTT. This translates into CASSFIFGEDTGELFF.

This chain uses TRBV7-2 with TRBJ2-2; 8 bases map to TRBD1. This CDR3 has 14 amino acids. CDR1 and CDR2 from the germline V gene are SGHTA and FQGNSA. The V and J ends lost 5 bases and 6 bases, in that order; junction bases with no gene match: 5. DNA of the CDR3: TGTGCCAGCAGCATCAGGACAGGGCCCGGGGAGCTGTTTTTT. Protein sequence: CASSIRTGPGELFF.

Many counts were recorded for this clone. V and J are TRBV6-6 and TRBJ2-5; the match to TRBD2 covers 11 bases. Germline V gene data show CDR1 as MNHNY and CDR2 as SVGAGI (reference sequence). The CDR3 sequence is 16 residues long. After removal of 0 bases from V and 0 bases from J, the junction contained 0 bases not matched to a gene. The CDR3 sequence is CASSYSTSGDQETQYF. In DNA form, the CDR3 reads TGTGCCAGCAGTTACTCGACTAGCGGGGACCAAGAGACCCAGTACTTC.

CDR3 bases: TGCGCCAGCAGCCAAACAGTTACGGCCTACGAGCAGTACTTC. Translated: CASSQTVTAYEQYF. The V gene is TRBV5-1, the J gene TRBJ2-7; no firm D call. V was shortened by 4 bases and J by 2 bases, with 13 bases between the two germline ends. The CDR3 has 14 residues. Germline values: CDR1 SGHRS, CDR2 YFSETQ.

This clone turned up a few times. V usage is TRBV18 and J usage is TRBJ1-2; D not resolved. Germline CDR1 is KGHSH and CDR2 is LQKENI. The CDR3 length is 17 residues. V lost 0 bases and J 10 bases, leaving 24 bases between the germline ends. This CDR3 reads CASSPPFVTAQALYYTF. CDR3 coding DNA: TGTGCCAGCTCACCACCCTTTGTCACCGCCCAAGCGCTTTACTACACCTTC.

This clone was found once. The chain couples TRBV5-1 to TRBJ2-3, with TRBD1 as a possible D gene (5 bases). V was shortened by 5 bases and J by 0 bases, with 16 bases between the two germline ends. CDR1 SGHRS and CDR2 YFSETQ come from the germline V gene. The CDR3 has 16 amino acids. The CDR3 here is CASSSTLAGSTDTQYF. The CDR3, as DNA: TGCGCCAGCAGTTCTACCTTGGCAGGGAGCACAGATACGCAGTATTTT.